This T cell receptor (beta chain) was identified during a study of T cells in Graves' hyperthyroidism and ophthalmopathy. RNA transcripts served as the template for amplifying TCR beta CDR3 regions. The primer set for the first-round RT-PCR of the TCR CDR3 was HTBI. In TCRdb, the multiplex PCR reads were re-called with MiXCR into one record per CDR3 protein. This sample has roughly 45,000 distinct CDR3 sequences, with around half found just once. Broader study findings: Expanded thyroid clonotypes (above 0.001) were mostly also found in blood.

This clonotype was recorded many times. Antigen unknown. V shed 1 base and J shed 14 bases, with 8 bases lying between them. Germline values: CDR1 SGHAT, CDR2 FQNNGV. This CDR3 contains 11 residues. The V and J genes are TRBV11-2 and TRBJ1-4; D uncertain. The sample taken for sequencing was peripheral blood or thyroid tissue (not recorded which). The receptor comes from a woman aged 45-59 years with Graves' hyperthyroidism. CDR3 DNA sequence: TGTGCCAGCAGCTTAGGGGCATCGCTGTTTTTT. Protein product: CASSLGASLFF. Based on the CDR3 plus reference TRBV11-2 and TRBJ1-4, the full variable domain is EAGVAQSPRYKIIEKRQSVAFWCNPISGHATLYWYQQILGQGPKLLIQFQNNGVVDDSQLPKDRFSAERLKGVDSTLKIQPAKLEDSAVYLCASSLGASLFFGSGTQLSVL.